The clone carrying this T cell receptor beta chain was found many times. The V gene's germline CDR1 is GTSNPN and CDR2 SVGIG (reference sequence). The CDR3 consists of 15 residues. Germline trimming cut 3 bases from V and 5 bases from J; bases unmatched to any gene: 9. This sample is part of a study of blood T cells in healthy people across ages. The second PCR ran roughly 6 to 11 cycles with a sample-barcoded 5' primer and J-beta primers. TCRdb analysed the 5' RACE reads with MiXCR anew, one entry per CDR3 protein. The sample has about 1.7 million distinct CDR3 sequences, about 28% seen once. The V call is TRBV30, the J call TRBJ2-1, with TRBD2 matching over 8 bases. The clonotype was recovered from a woman aged 25 to 39 in good health. What was sequenced was blood. The CDR3 loop reads CAWRGMSGGNNEQFF. The CDR3 DNA is TGTGCCTGGAGGGGAATGTCGGGAGGGAACAATGAGCAGTTCTTC.